This entry is about one TCR beta chain. Within the sample, other DNA sequences also encode this same CDR3. Germline V CDR1 and CDR2: GTSNPN, SVGIG (reference sequence). The CDR3 consists of 13 residues. The ends were cut back, 0 bases at V and 2 bases at J, with 5 bases in the middle. These data originate in a study of shared clonotypes between healthy human individuals. Sequencing was performed with immunoSEQ multiplex PCR; in TCRdb, only in-frame clones are kept and a portion is missing. In the table there are roughly 2.6 million clones, around 90% of which are singletons. The V gene is TRBV30, the J gene TRBJ1-5; D ambiguous. The sequenced sample consisted of naive CD4+ T cells sorted from blood. Subset here: CD45RA+ positively selected. The sequence was obtained from a man aged 18 to 30 in good health. The CDR3 region has the DNA TGTGCCTGGAGTGTACCTGGCAATCAGCCCCAGCATTTT. Translating it yields CAWSVPGNQPQHF.